The 20 T cell receptor beta chains below were found in one sample sequenced in a study of blood T cells in healthy people across ages. With a J-beta primer mix and a sample-barcoded 5' primer, a second PCR ran roughly 7 to 11 cycles. TCRdb reprocessed the 5' RACE reads via MiXCR and lists one record per CDR3 protein. The table has approximately 810,000 distinct CDR3 sequences, around 30% seen once; the top ten hold roughly 17%. Sequencing input: blood. These TCRs come from a woman aged 80 or over in good health.

The CDR3 reads CASSHPGQGIPYEQFF. CDR3 coding DNA: TGTGCCAGCAGCCATCCGGGACAGGGCATCCCCTACGAGCAGTTCTTC. The gene calls are TRBV4-2 and TRBJ2-1; 9 bases line up with TRBD1. From germline, CDR1 is LGHNA and CDR2 YNFKEQ. The ends lost 3 bases at V and 10 bases at J; junction bases unmatched: 13. The CDR3 has 16 amino acids.

The V gene is TRBV20-1, the J gene TRBJ1-6; the D is unclear. Germline CDR1 DFQATT, CDR2 SNEGSKA (reference sequence). Trimming shortened V by 6 bases and J by 0 bases, and 12 bases separated the two germline ends. CDR3 length: 15 amino acids. The CDR3 sequence: CSAPDGSSYNSPLHF. CDR3 DNA: TGCAGTGCCCCGGACGGGAGCTCCTATAATTCACCCCTCCACTTT.

The chain uses TRBV6-6 and TRBJ1-1, with TRBD1 as a possible D gene (5 bases). The ends were cut back, 6 bases at V and 7 bases at J, with 12 bases in the middle. The CDR3 sequence is 12 residues long. CDR1 and CDR2 from the germline V gene are MNHNY and SVGAGI (reference sequence). The CDR3 region is CASRTGQGEAFF. The CDR3 DNA reads as TGTGCCAGCAGGACCGGGCAGGGTGAAGCTTTCTTT.

The V gene is TRBV27, the J gene TRBJ2-7; 7 nucleotides align to TRBD2. CDR1 is MNHEY, CDR2 SMNVEV, per germline (reference sequence). V lost 3 bases, J lost 7 bases, and 15 bases stayed unmatched. This CDR3 comprises 16 residues. The CDR3 here is CASSLGVGGRDNEQYF. In DNA, the CDR3 is TGTGCCAGCAGTTTGGGGGTGGGGGGGAGAGACAATGAGCAGTACTTC.

Comment on this clonotype: A read error is possible here, since a much larger clone lies one base away. This chain links TRBV7-2 with TRBJ2-5, with 9 bases lining up with TRBD2. The CDR3 is 14 amino acids. With 6 bases clipped from V and 11 bases from J, the junction kept 13 bases outside the gene matches. Germline CDR1 is SGHTA and CDR2 is FQGNSA. The CDR3 sequence: CASRASGTYNEQYF. The DNA of the CDR3 is TGTGCCAGCAGGGCTAGCGGGACCTACAATGAGCAGTACTTC.

This clonotype was seen at least ten times. The V and J genes are TRBV28 and TRBJ2-5; 7 bases map to TRBD1. This CDR3 is 14 amino acids long. Trimming took 6 bases from V and 5 from J; bases not matched to a gene: 9. The germline gives CDR1 MDHEN, CDR2 SYDVKM. This chain's CDR3 is CASRRQGVGETQYF. The CDR3 DNA reads as TGTGCCAGCAGGAGACAGGGTGTAGGCGAGACCCAGTACTTC.

For this clonotype: It may be a read error: a sequence one base away is much more abundant. The J gene is TRBJ2-7, the V gene TRBV10-3; 10 nucleotides match TRBD1. The ends lost 6 bases at V and 4 bases at J; junction bases unmatched: 3. The CDR3 has 13 amino acids. Per the germline V gene, CDR1 is ENHRY and CDR2 is SYGVKD. This CDR3 reads CAIRTGGGYEQYF. CDR3 nucleotides: TGTGCCATCAGGACAGGGGGCGGTTACGAGCAGTACTTC.

In nucleotides, the CDR3 is TGCAGCGTGACCCACAGGGGGCGGAACTATGGCTACACCTTC. Amino acids: CSVTHRGRNYGYTF. This chain links TRBV29-1 with TRBJ1-2; 9 bases agree with TRBD1. The CDR3 covers 14 residues. CDR1 and CDR2 from the germline V gene are SQVTM and ANQGSEA. Trimming took 6 bases from V and 2 from J; bases not matched to a gene: 7.

In its sample, this clonotype was seen many times. This rearrangement joins TRBV11-3 to TRBJ2-1; no firm D call. In germline, CDR1 is SGHNT, CDR2 YENEEA. The V and J ends lost 5 bases and 0 bases respectively, with 11 bases between them. The CDR3 consists of 15 residues. CDR3 in amino acids: CASSPDPSSYNEQFF. In nucleotides, the CDR3 is TGTGCCAGCAGCCCCGACCCTAGCTCCTACAATGAGCAGTTCTTC.

As for this clonotype: The junction departs from the called germline gene at one end, perhaps through a read error. This chain joins TRBV13 and TRBJ2-2; tentative D call: TRBD2 (5 bases). The CDR3 is 16 amino acids. CDR1 is PRHDT and CDR2 is FYEKMQ in the germline V gene (reference sequence). The DNA for the CDR3 is TGTGCCAGCAGCTTACCCGGATTGGCGAACACCGGGGAGCTGTGTTTT. Its protein is CASSLPGLANTGELCF. Full variable domain (rest looked up from reference TRBV13 and TRBJ2-2): AAGVIQSPRHLIKEKRETATLKCYPIPRHDTVYWYQQGPGQDPQFLISFYEKMQSDKGSIPDRFSAQQFSDYHSELNMSSLELGDSALYFCASSLPGLANTGELCFGEGSRLTVL.

As regards this clonotype: This may arise from a read error, as a much more abundant clone is one base away. The chain combines TRBV21-1 with TRBJ2-5; the table assigns TRBD1, which was not confirmed against the DNA. The J call may not be correct, given that the DNA end is closer to TRBJ2-4. TRBV21-1 represents a pseudogene. The CDR3 runs 16 residues. The CDR3 spells CASAGGLRVGKNIQYF. DNA of the CDR3: TGTGCCAGCGCAGGGGGGCTACGAGTAGGCAAAAACATTCAGTACTTC.

There are many counts of this clonotype. The chain uses TRBV28 and TRBJ2-7; D unclear. This CDR3 has 15 residues. Trimming took 5 bases from V and 3 from J, leaving 17 bases between them. The V gene's germline CDR1 is MDHEN and CDR2 SYDVKM. CDR3 nucleotide sequence: TGTGCCAGCAGTCTCCTATCCCAGCCCCTCTACGAGCAGTACTTC. This encodes CASSLLSQPLYEQYF. The full variable domain, in which reference TRBV28 and TRBJ2-7 provide the parts outside the CDR3, is DVKVTQSSRYLVKRTGEKVFLECVQDMDHENMFWYRQDPGLGLRLIYFSYDVKMKEKGDIPEGYSVSREKKERFSLILESASTNQTSMYLCASSLLSQPLYEQYFGPGTRLTVT.

This clonotype was seen only a few times. The genes are TRBV11-2 and TRBJ2-7, with TRBD2 matching 12 bases. Germline V lookup: CDR1 SGHAT, CDR2 FQNNGV. The ends lost 5 bases at V and 2 bases at J; junction bases unmatched: 13. CDR3 length equals 18 residues. The CDR3 loop reads CASSPRTSGGTYPYEQYF. In nucleotides, the CDR3 is TGTGCCAGCAGCCCTCGAACTAGCGGGGGGACTTATCCCTACGAGCAGTACTTC.

This chain connects TRBV30 to TRBJ1-2; possibly TRBD1 for D (5 bases). This CDR3 has 13 amino acids. Trimming cost V 0 bases and J 8 bases, with 13 bases left between them. Looked up from germline, CDR1 is GTSNPN and CDR2 is SVGIG (reference sequence). CDR3 bases: TGTGCCTGGAGTGTTATAGGGGAAGTAGGCTACACCTTC. This translates into CAWSVIGEVGYTF.

At least ten counts were recorded for this clonotype. This sequence joins TRBV12-3 or TRBV12-4 and TRBJ1-4; weak D call: TRBD1 (5 bases). V was trimmed by 6 bases and J by 6 bases, leaving 14 bases between them. This CDR3 is built from 14 residues. The CDR3 loop is CASSAGGRHEKLFF. The CDR3 DNA reads as TGTGCCAGCAGCGCGGGGGGTCGGCATGAAAAACTGTTTTTT.

The chain carries TRBV27 and TRBJ2-4, with 9 nucleotides matching TRBD1. V trimming: 5 bases; J trimming: 7 bases; junction bases outside the gene matches: 6. CDR1 and CDR2 from the germline V gene are MNHEY and SMNVEV (reference sequence). The CDR3 covers 14 residues. The CDR3 sequence is CASSGQTGGNIQYF. CDR3 DNA: TGTGCCAGCAGTGGGCAGACAGGGGGGAACATTCAGTACTTC.

This clonotype was detected ten times or more. The genes are TRBV7-6 and TRBJ2-5; D is undetermined. CDR3 length equals 15 residues. V dropped 4 bases and J dropped 4 bases, with 16 bases sitting between them. Germline V gene sequence: CDR1 SGHVS, CDR2 FNYEAQ. CDR3 in DNA: TGTGCCAGCAGCTCCAGGACCCTGGCAGGAGAGACCCAGTACTTC. Protein: CASSSRTLAGETQYF.

In its sample, this clonotype was seen many times. The chain uses TRBV6-5 and TRBJ2-1; D is unclear. The V end lost 0 bases, the J end lost 0 bases, and 12 bases lay between the germline ends. CDR1 and CDR2 from the germline V gene are MNHEY and SVGAGI. This CDR3 is built from 17 residues. CDR3: CASSYSQARSSYNEQFF. The DNA of the CDR3 is TGTGCCAGCAGTTACTCTCAAGCTAGGAGCTCCTACAATGAGCAGTTCTTC.

This clonotype was seen repeatedly, ten times or more. The CDR3 reads CATSDFDREGKDTQYF. In DNA form, the CDR3 reads TGTGCCACCAGTGACTTCGACAGGGAAGGTAAAGATACGCAGTATTTT. V is TRBV24-1 and J is TRBJ2-3; 7 nucleotides match TRBD1. The length of the CDR3 is 16 residues. CDR1 and CDR2 from the germline V gene are KGHDR and SFDVKD. The ends lost 4 bases at V and 5 bases at J; junction bases unmatched: 11.

This clonotype was seen many times. The chain carries TRBV6-1 and TRBJ2-1; unclear D gene. The germline V and J ends were trimmed by 1 base and 11 bases, with 12 bases remaining between them. Per the germline V gene, CDR1 is MNHNS and CDR2 is SASEGT. This CDR3 has 13 residues. CDR3 DNA: TGTGCCAGCAGTGAAGGATGGAGACAACAGCAGTTCTTC. Translating gives CASSEGWRQQQFF.